Below, one T cell receptor (beta chain) is given with its context. The germline V gene has CDR1 SGHVS and CDR2 FQNEAQ. CDR3 length equals 16 residues. Trimming removed 5 bases from V and 3 bases from J; junction bases left unmatched: 11. Single viable CD3+CD4+CD8-CD45RO+ cells were sorted as the memory CD4+ T cells. This entry comes from a study of memory CD4+ T cells and cytomegalovirus serostatus. Some clones are missing from TCRdb's copy, which holds only in-frame ones; the method was immunoSEQ multiplex PCR. Of 50,000 or so clones detected, approximately 80% appear once; the ten largest clones hold roughly 0.59%.

The V and J genes are TRBV7-8 and TRBJ2-7; 9 bases align to TRBD1. The source of this sequence is an adult in good health and CMV-seronegative. Sequenced input: memory CD4+ T cells from blood. The CDR3 DNA follows: TGTGCCAGCAGCCCACGGCCGGGACAGGGAAACTACGAGCAGTACTTC. It yields the protein CASSPRPGQGNYEQYF.